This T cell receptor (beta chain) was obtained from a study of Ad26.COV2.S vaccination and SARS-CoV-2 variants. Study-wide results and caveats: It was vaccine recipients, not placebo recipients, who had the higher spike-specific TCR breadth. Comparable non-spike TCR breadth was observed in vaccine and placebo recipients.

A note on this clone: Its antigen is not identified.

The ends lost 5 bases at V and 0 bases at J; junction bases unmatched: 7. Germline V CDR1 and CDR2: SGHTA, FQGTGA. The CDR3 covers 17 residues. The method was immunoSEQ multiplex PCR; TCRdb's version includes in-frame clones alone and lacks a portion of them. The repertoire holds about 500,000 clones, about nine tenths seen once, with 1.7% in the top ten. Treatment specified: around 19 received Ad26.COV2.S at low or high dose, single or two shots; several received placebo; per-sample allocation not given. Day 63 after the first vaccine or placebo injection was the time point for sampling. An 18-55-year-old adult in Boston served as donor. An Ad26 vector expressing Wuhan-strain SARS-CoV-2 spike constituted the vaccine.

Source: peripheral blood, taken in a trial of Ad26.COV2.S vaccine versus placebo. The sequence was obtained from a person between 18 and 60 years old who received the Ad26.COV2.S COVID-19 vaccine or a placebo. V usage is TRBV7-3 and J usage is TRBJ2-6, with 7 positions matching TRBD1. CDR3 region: CASSRQGEVSGANVLTF. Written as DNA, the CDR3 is TGTGCCAGCAGCCGTCAGGGGGAAGTCTCTGGGGCCAACGTCCTGACTTTC.